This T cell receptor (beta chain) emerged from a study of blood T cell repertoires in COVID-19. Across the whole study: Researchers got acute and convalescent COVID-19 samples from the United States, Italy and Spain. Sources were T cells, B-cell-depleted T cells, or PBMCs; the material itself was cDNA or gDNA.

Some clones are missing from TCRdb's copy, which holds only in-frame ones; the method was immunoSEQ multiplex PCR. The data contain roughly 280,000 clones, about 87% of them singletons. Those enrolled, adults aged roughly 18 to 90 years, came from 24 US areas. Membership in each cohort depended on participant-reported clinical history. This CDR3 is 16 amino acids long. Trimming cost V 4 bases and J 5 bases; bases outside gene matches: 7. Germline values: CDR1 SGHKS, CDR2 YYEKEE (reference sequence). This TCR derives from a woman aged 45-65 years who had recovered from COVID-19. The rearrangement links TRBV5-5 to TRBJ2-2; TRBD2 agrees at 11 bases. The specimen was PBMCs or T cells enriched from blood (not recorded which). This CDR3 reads CASSQLGLAATGELFF. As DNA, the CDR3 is TGTGCCAGCAGCCAATTGGGACTAGCGGCGACCGGGGAGCTGTTTTTT.